These 31 T cell receptor beta chains originate from one sample sequenced in a study of vaccination effects on CD4 cells after COVID-19. Expansion of antigen-specific CD4+ T cells with viral peptide pools was carried out by the ViraFEST assay before sequencing. Once cultured for roughly nine days, the cells underwent separation to obtain CD4+ T cells. Recipients of the vaccine had no prior SARS-CoV-2 infection and negative nucleocapsid antibodies. TCRdb's copy holds only in-frame clones and misses some; the assay was immunoSEQ multiplex PCR. The data contain 35,000 to 50,000 clones, around 77% of them singletons. Their cognate antigens are unknown. Sequencing used CD4+ T cells from PBMCs cultured with HCoV-NL63 spike peptides, obtained before COVID-19 vaccination. The receptors originated from a human donor who received a COVID-19 vaccine.

The rearrangement links TRBV5-3 to TRBJ2-1; 8 bases fit TRBD1. TRBV5-3 is flagged as an ORF with uncertain function. The CDR3 has 14 amino acids. With V trimmed by 4 bases and J by 8 bases, 8 bases remained unmatched. DNA of the CDR3: TGTGCCAGAAGCCCCGGACAGGGTGGTGATGAGCAGTTCTTC. Translated: CARSPGQGGDEQFF.

This chain links TRBV3-1 (or the pseudogene TRBV3-2) with TRBJ1-2, with 9 bases aligning to TRBD1. V shed 3 bases, J shed 4 bases, and the junction held 0 bases outside the gene matches. This CDR3 is built from 13 residues. CDR1 is LGHDT and CDR2 is YNNKEL in the germline V gene (reference sequence). The CDR3 DNA follows: TGTGCCAGCAGCCAGACAGGGGGCTATGGCTACACCTTC. Residues: CASSQTGGYGYTF.

The CDR3 here is CASSVALGGQTQYF. The CDR3 region has the DNA TGTGCCAGCAGCGTAGCTCTCGGGGGCCAGACCCAGTACTTC. The J gene is TRBJ2-5, the V gene TRBV9; tentatively, D is TRBD1 or TRBD2 (6 bases each). Trimming took off 0 bases at V and 6 bases at J, with 12 bases between the two ends. The length of the CDR3 is 14 residues. Germline-derived CDR1 and CDR2 are SGDLS and YYNGEE.

This clone was observed a few times. J is TRBJ1-6 and V is TRBV28, with a tentative D call TRBD1 (5 bases). The V gene's germline CDR1 is MDHEN and CDR2 SYDVKM. Trimming removed 3 bases at V and 9 bases at J, with 12 bases between. This CDR3 is built from 14 residues. The CDR3 sequence: CASSLPGIGSPLHF. The CDR3 bases are TGTGCCAGCAGTTTGCCAGGGATCGGTTCACCCCTCCACTTT.

The gene calls are TRBV5-1 and TRBJ2-2, with unresolved D. Germline V CDR1 and CDR2: SGHRS, YFSETQ. The CDR3 covers 16 residues. V was shortened by 0 bases and J by 3 bases, with 12 bases between the two germline ends. The CDR3 sequence: CASSLVGSKDTGELFF. The CDR3 bases are TGCGCCAGCAGCTTGGTTGGGTCCAAGGACACCGGGGAGCTGTTTTTT. The variable domain in full, completed from reference TRBV5-1 and TRBJ2-2, reads KAGVTQTPRYLIKTRGQQVTLSCSPISGHRSVSWYQQTPGQGLQFLFEYFSETQRNKGNFPGRFSGRQFSNSRSEMNVSTLELGDSALYLCASSLVGSKDTGELFFGEGSRLTVL.

This sequence joins TRBV6-5 and TRBJ1-2; TRBD1 matches at 9 bases. Trimming took 2 bases from V and 4 from J; bases not matched to a gene: 2. This CDR3 has 14 residues. The germline gives CDR1 MNHEY, CDR2 SVGAGI. This CDR3 is CASSYGDRAYGYTF. The CDR3 coding sequence is TGTGCCAGCAGTTACGGGGACAGGGCCTATGGCTACACCTTC.

The count of this clone is one. This rearrangement joins TRBV7-9 to TRBJ2-5, with 7 bases matching TRBD2. With 3 bases clipped from V and 4 bases from J, the junction kept 5 bases outside the gene matches. Germline CDR1 is SEHNR and CDR2 is FQNEAQ (reference sequence). The CDR3 totals 14 residues. In DNA, the CDR3 is TGTGCCAGCAGCTTTGGGGGGGGGTTAGAGACCCAGTACTTC. This encodes CASSFGGGLETQYF.

V is TRBV5-4 and J is TRBJ2-5, with 10 bases that match TRBD2. Looked up from germline, CDR1 is SGHNT and CDR2 is YYREEE (reference sequence). V gave up 1 base and J gave up 1 base; unmatched junction bases: 7. This CDR3 spans 17 amino acids. DNA for the CDR3: TGTGCCAGCAGCTTGCGGGGGTCTAGCGGGGGCCAAGAGACCCAGTACTTC. It codes for CASSLRGSSGGQETQYF.

The V call is TRBV12-3 or TRBV12-4, the J call TRBJ2-1; D ambiguous. V was trimmed by 3 bases and J by 8 bases, leaving 8 bases between them. The CDR3 runs to 12 residues. The DNA of the CDR3 is TGTGCCAGCAGTTTCTTAGCTTATGAGCAGTTCTTC. This gives the protein CASSFLAYEQFF.

The genes are TRBV12-3 or TRBV12-4 and TRBJ2-3; D might be TRBD1 (6 bases). Trimming pared 9 bases from V and 6 bases from J, leaving 16 bases between. This CDR3 region has 13 residues. CDR3 DNA: TGTGCCAGTAAACTCCGTGGGGGCGATACGCAGTATTTT. Encoded protein: CASKLRGGDTQYF.

This chain joins TRBV19 and TRBJ2-3, with unresolved D. V lost 1 base to trimming and J lost 3 bases, with 8 bases between them. This CDR3 has 14 residues. Germline CDR1 LNHDA, CDR2 SQIVND (reference sequence). CDR3 nucleotides: TGTGCCAGTAGTATAGGGTGGGGTACAGATACGCAGTATTTT. Its protein is CASSIGWGTDTQYF.

V gene TRBV5-5 combines with J gene TRBJ2-7; D call uncertain. Trimming left V 1 base short and J 5 bases short, with 13 bases between. This CDR3 has 14 amino acids. Germline assignment: CDR1 SGHKS and CDR2 YYEKEE (reference sequence). In DNA form, the CDR3 reads TGTGCCAGCAGCTTGCATCGTGGCGTGAACGAGCAGTACGTC. Translating it yields CASSLHRGVNEQYV.

The chain employs TRBV5-1 and TRBJ2-1; 9 nucleotides agree with TRBD1. Trimming removed 3 bases from V and 4 bases from J; junction bases left unmatched: 5. CDR1 SGHRS and CDR2 YFSETQ come from the germline V gene. The CDR3 contains 15 residues. For the CDR3, the DNA is TGCGCCAGCAGCTCATCGACAGGGGGGTACAATGAGCAGTTCTTC. Its protein is CASSSSTGGYNEQFF.

This sequence joins TRBV6-6 and TRBJ2-5; either TRBD1 or TRBD2 may supply D (5 bases each). The CDR3 runs to 12 residues. V dropped 0 bases and J dropped 10 bases, with 9 bases sitting between them. CDR1 is MNHNY, CDR2 SVGAGI, per germline (reference sequence). The CDR3 protein is CASSYSGESQYF. The CDR3 coding sequence is TGTGCCAGCAGTTACTCGGGGGAAAGCCAGTACTTC.

The rearrangement links TRBV6-6 to TRBJ2-1; D is undetermined. This CDR3 region has 15 residues. Looked up from germline, CDR1 is MNHNY and CDR2 is SVGAGI (reference sequence). Trimming cost V 2 bases and J 0 bases, with 8 bases left between them. DNA for the CDR3: TGTGCCAGCAGTTACGGTGCGAGCTCCTACAATGAGCAGTTCTTC. This codes for CASSYGASSYNEQFF.

The chain uses TRBV2 and TRBJ1-4; weak D call: TRBD1 (5 bases). The V gene lost 5 bases and the J gene lost 12 bases, with 16 bases spanning the gap. The germline gives CDR1 SNHLY, CDR2 FYNNEI. The CDR3 is made up of 13 amino acids. This CDR3 is CASSTRVLVELFF. In DNA form, the CDR3 reads TGTGCCAGCAGTACCAGGGTCTTAGTTGAACTGTTTTTT.

V is TRBV7-8 and J is TRBJ1-1, with D possibly TRBD1 on 6 matching bases. Trimming removed 1 base from V and 2 bases from J, with 17 bases in between. This CDR3 comprises 17 residues. Looked up from germline, CDR1 is SGHVS and CDR2 is FQNEAQ. CDR3 in DNA: TGTGCCAGCAGCTTAGTGGCAGGGGATTCCAATAACACTGAAGCTTTCTTT. It is translated as CASSLVAGDSNNTEAFF.

The rearrangement joins TRBV18 to TRBJ2-2; D call uncertain. Germline V gene sequence: CDR1 KGHSH, CDR2 LQKENI. With 0 bases removed from V and 7 bases from J, the gap between germline ends came to 12 bases. This CDR3 is 15 amino acids long. CDR3: CASSPPARVRGELFF. The DNA for the CDR3 is TGTGCCAGCTCACCACCGGCCCGGGTTCGCGGGGAGCTGTTTTTT.

This clone has a handful of counts. The chain links TRBV6-2 or TRBV6-3 to TRBJ1-2; unclear D gene. V gave up 4 bases and J gave up 4 bases, with 7 bases separating them. CDR3 size: 12 residues. Germline CDR1 MNHEY, CDR2 SVGEGT. Here the CDR3 DNA reads TGTGCCAGCAGTTTAGGGTTCTATGGCTACACCTTC. Protein sequence: CASSLGFYGYTF.

This chain uses TRBV3-1 (or the pseudogene TRBV3-2) with TRBJ2-2, with TRBD2 identical over 14 bases. The CDR3 consists of 18 residues. The germline V gene has CDR1 LGHDT and CDR2 YNNKEL (reference sequence). The V segment lost 0 bases and the J segment 4 bases; nucleotides outside the gene matches: 4. The CDR3 reads CASSQEGLAGGGTGELFF. Written as DNA, the CDR3 is TGTGCCAGCAGCCAAGAAGGACTAGCGGGGGGTGGCACCGGGGAGCTGTTTTTT.

The chain links TRBV7-9 to TRBJ2-1; 13 nucleotides agree with TRBD2. The CDR3 is made up of 17 amino acids. Germline lookup yields CDR1 SEHNR and CDR2 FQNEAQ (reference sequence). After removal of 0 bases from V and 9 bases from J, the junction contained 8 bases not matched to a gene. CDR3 bases: TGTGCCAGCAGCTTAGCTATTACTAGCGGGGGGGGCGGTGAGCAGTTCTTC. It translates to CASSLAITSGGGGEQFF.

This clone appeared a few times. V and J are TRBV6-6 and TRBJ2-7; 9 bases are a match to TRBD1. CDR1 and CDR2 (germline): MNHNY, SVGAGI (reference sequence). V was pared by 6 bases and J by 2 bases, with 2 bases of the junction left unmatched. The CDR3 has 13 residues. The CDR3 bases are TGTGCCAGCAGACGGACAGGGGCCTACGAGCAGTACGTC. This sequence encodes CASRRTGAYEQYV.

In the case of this clone: Other DNA sequences in this sample translate to the same CDR3. The chain links TRBV10-3 to TRBJ2-7, with 8 bases lining up with TRBD1. J gave up 6 bases and V 4 bases, and 5 bases lay outside the gene matches. The CDR3 is 13 amino acids. In germline, CDR1 is ENHRY, CDR2 SYGVKD. The CDR3 nucleotides read TGTGCCATCAGTGTTGGACAGGGTTCCGAGCAGTACGTC. Its protein product is CAISVGQGSEQYV.

V and J are TRBV24-1 and TRBJ2-3; D unresolved. Germline V gives CDR1 KGHDR, CDR2 SFDVKD. V lost 4 bases to trimming and J lost 1 base, with 8 bases between them. CDR3 length equals 14 residues. CDR3 loop: CATSDRRGTDTQYF. CDR3 bases: TGTGCCACCAGTGACCGCCGGGGCACAGATACGCAGTATTTT.

This clone was counted between two and nine times. The rearrangement joins TRBV5-1 to TRBJ2-2; 8 positions agree with TRBD1. Per germline, CDR1 SGHRS and CDR2 YFSETQ. Trimming took 0 bases from V and 8 from J; bases not matched to a gene: 9. This CDR3 has 16 residues. CDR3 nucleotides: TGCGCCAGCAGCTTGGGCCTTACACAGGGGGTTGGGGAGCTGTTTTTT. Translation gives CASSLGLTQGVGELFF.

This clone occurred a few times. This chain links TRBV14 with TRBJ2-5; D tentatively fits TRBD1 or TRBD2 (5 bases each). The CDR3 totals 17 residues. V shed 1 base and J shed 2 bases, with 17 bases lying between them. Germline assignment: CDR1 SGHDN and CDR2 FVKESK. Written as DNA, the CDR3 is TGTGCCAGCAGCCAAGGGTCCGGGGCTAGCTATCAAGAGACCCAGTACTTC. Encoded protein: CASSQGSGASYQETQYF.

The chain recombines TRBV4-3 with TRBJ1-1, with TRBD1 as a possible D gene (5 bases). Germline CDR1 reads LGHNA; CDR2 reads YSLEER. V was pared by 0 bases and J by 3 bases, with 8 bases between. This CDR3 contains 14 residues. As DNA, the CDR3 is TGCGCCAGCAGCCAAGATGGGGGGTACACTGAAGCTTTCTTT. Encoded protein: CASSQDGGYTEAFF.

The chain employs TRBV3-1 (or the pseudogene TRBV3-2) and TRBJ2-5; D uncertain. The germline V gene has CDR1 LGHDT and CDR2 YNNKEL (reference sequence). This CDR3 is built from 15 residues. Trimming cost V 4 bases and J 4 bases, with 16 bases left between them. CDR3 residues: CASSPSSPRRETQYF. The CDR3 DNA follows: TGTGCCAGCAGCCCGAGCTCACCTCGCAGAGAGACCCAGTACTTC.

V usage is TRBV24-1 and J usage is TRBJ1-1; 10 bases match TRBD1. The CDR3 has 17 amino acids. Losses at the gene ends were 5 bases for V and 2 bases for J; bases not matched to a gene: 10. Germline V gene sequence: CDR1 KGHDR, CDR2 SFDVKD. The CDR3 nucleotides read TGTGCCACCAGTGGCCCGGGGACAGGGGATATTAACACTGAAGCTTTCTTT. Its translation: CATSGPGTGDINTEAFF.

The gene calls are TRBV7-9 and TRBJ2-1; D remains unclear. This CDR3 spans 11 amino acids. CDR1 SEHNR and CDR2 FQNEAQ come from the germline V gene (reference sequence). V dropped 1 base and J dropped 15 bases, with 10 bases sitting between them. CDR3: CASSLGGTWFF. DNA of the CDR3: TGTGCCAGCAGCTTAGGAGGAACGTGGTTCTTC.

A single count supports this clone. The chain has TRBV6-6 and TRBJ1-1; tentative D call: TRBD1 (5 bases). Trimming pared 6 bases from V and 2 bases from J, leaving 13 bases between. The CDR3 loop spans 14 amino acids. Germline V gene sequence: CDR1 MNHNY, CDR2 SVGAGI (reference sequence). For the CDR3, the DNA is TGTGCCAGCAGGCTCCCGGGGGTTAACACTGAAGCTTTCTTT. It translates to CASRLPGVNTEAFF.